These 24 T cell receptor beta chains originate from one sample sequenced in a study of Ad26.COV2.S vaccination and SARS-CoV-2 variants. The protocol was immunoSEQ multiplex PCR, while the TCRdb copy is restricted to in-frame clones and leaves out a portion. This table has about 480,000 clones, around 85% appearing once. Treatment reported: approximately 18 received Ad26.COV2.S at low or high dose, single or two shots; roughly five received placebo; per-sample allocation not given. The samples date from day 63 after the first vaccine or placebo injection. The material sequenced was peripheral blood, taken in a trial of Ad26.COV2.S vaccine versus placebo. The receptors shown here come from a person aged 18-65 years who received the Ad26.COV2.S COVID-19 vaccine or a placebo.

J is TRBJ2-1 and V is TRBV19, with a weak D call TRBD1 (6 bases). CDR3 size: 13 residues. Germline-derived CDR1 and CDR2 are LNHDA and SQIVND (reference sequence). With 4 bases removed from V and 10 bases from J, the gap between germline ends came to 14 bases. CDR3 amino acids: CASSTLQGHEQFF. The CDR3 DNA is TGTGCCAGTAGTACCCTACAGGGTCACGAGCAGTTCTTC.

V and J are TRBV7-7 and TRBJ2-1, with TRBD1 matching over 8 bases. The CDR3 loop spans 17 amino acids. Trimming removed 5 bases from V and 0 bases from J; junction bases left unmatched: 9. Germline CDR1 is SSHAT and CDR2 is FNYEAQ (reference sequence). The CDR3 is CASSPQGALSSYNEQFF. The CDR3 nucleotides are TGTGCCAGCAGCCCCCAGGGGGCCCTGAGCTCCTACAATGAGCAGTTCTTC.

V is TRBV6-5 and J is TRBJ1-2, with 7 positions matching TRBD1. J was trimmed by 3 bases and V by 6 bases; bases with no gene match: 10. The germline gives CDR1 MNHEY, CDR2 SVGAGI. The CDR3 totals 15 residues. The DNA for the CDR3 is TGTGCCAGCAGCCTTGACAGGGATATAGACTATGGCTACACCTTC. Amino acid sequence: CASSLDRDIDYGYTF.

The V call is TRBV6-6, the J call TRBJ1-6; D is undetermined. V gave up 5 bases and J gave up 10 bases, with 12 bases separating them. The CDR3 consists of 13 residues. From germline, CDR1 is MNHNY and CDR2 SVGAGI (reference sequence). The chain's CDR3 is CASSRSLESPLHF. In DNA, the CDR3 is TGTGCCAGCAGTCGATCTCTTGAGTCACCCCTCCACTTT.

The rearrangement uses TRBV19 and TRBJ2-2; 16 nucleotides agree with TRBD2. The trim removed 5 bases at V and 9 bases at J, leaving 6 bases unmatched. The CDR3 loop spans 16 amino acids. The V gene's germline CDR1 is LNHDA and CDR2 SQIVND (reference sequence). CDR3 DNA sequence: TGTGCCAGTAGTCCGGGACTAGCGGGAGGGCTGAGGGAGCTGTTTTTT. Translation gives CASSPGLAGGLRELFF.

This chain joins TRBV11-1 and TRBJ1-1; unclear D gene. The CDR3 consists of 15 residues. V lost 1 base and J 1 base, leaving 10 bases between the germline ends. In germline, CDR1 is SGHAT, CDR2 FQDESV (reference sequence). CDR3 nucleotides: TGTGCCAGCAGCTTAGAGGTGTTGTCGAACACTGAAGCTTTCTTT. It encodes CASSLEVLSNTEAFF.

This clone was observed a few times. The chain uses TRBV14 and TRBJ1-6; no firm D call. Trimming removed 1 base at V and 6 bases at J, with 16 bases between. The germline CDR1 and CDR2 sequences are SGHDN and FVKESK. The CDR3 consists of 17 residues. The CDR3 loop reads CASSQATPGLTNSPLHF. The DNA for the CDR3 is TGTGCCAGCAGCCAAGCGACACCGGGCCTTACTAATTCACCCCTCCACTTT.

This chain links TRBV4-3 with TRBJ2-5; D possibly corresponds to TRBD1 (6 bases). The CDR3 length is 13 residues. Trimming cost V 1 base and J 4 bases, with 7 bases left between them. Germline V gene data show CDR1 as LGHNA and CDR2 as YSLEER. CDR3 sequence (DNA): TGCGCCAGCAGCCAAGGAGGGGGAGAGACCCAGTACTTC. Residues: CASSQGGGETQYF.

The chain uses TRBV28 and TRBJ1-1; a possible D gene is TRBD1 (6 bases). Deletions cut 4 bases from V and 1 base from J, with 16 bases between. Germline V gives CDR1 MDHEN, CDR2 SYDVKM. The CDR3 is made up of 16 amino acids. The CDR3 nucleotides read TGTGCCAGCAGTTCGTGGGGGCCTATCCCGAACACTGAAGCTTTCTTT. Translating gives CASSSWGPIPNTEAFF.

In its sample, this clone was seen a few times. In nucleotides, the CDR3 is TGTGCCAGCAGTCGGCAGACGAACACTGAAGCTTTCTTT. It is translated as CASSRQTNTEAFF. The J gene is TRBJ1-1, the V gene TRBV6-5; D not resolved. V was clipped by 5 bases and J by 1 base, with 8 bases between them. This CDR3 spans 13 amino acids. Germline CDR1 is MNHEY and CDR2 is SVGAGI.

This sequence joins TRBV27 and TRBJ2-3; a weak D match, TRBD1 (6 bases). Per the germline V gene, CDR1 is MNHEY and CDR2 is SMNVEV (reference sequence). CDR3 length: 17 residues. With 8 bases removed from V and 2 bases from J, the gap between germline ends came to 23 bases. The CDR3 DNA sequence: TGTGCCAGCGGGATGGAAAACGCCAGGGGCCTCACAGATACGCAGTATTTT. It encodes CASGMENARGLTDTQYF.

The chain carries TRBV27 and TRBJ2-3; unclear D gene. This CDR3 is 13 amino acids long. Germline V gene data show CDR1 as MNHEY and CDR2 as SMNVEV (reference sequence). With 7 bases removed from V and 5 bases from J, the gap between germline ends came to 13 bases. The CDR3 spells CASTLVWGDTQYF. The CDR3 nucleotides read TGTGCCAGCACCTTGGTTTGGGGAGATACGCAGTATTTT.

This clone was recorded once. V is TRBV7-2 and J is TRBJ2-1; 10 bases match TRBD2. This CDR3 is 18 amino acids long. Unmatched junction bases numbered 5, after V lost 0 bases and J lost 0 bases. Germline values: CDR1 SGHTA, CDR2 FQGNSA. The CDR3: CASSLAVSGRASYNEQFF. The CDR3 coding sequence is TGTGCCAGCAGCTTAGCGGTCAGCGGGAGGGCCTCCTACAATGAGCAGTTCTTC. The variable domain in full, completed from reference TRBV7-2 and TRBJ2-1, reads GAGVSQSPSNKVTEKGKDVELRCDPISGHTALYWYRQSLGQGLEFLIYFQGNSAPDKSGLPSDRFSAERTGGSVSTLTIQRTQQEDSAVYLCASSLAVSGRASYNEQFFGPGTRLTVL.

The CDR3 region has the DNA TGTGCCAGTCGACAGTCCATGAACACTGAAGCTTTCTTT. Its protein is CASRQSMNTEAFF. The J gene is TRBJ1-1, the V gene TRBV18; TRBD1 might be the D (5 bases). CDR1 and CDR2 (germline): KGHSH, LQKENI. This CDR3 has 13 residues. V was clipped by 9 bases and J by 0 bases, with 11 bases between them.

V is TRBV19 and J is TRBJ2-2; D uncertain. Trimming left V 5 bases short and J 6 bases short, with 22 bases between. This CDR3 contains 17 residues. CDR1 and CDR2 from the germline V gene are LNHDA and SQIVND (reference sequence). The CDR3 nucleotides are TGTGCCAGTAGTCCCCCCTTAGGTTTTAAGCGCCCCGGGGAGCTGTTTTTT. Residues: CASSPPLGFKRPGELFF.

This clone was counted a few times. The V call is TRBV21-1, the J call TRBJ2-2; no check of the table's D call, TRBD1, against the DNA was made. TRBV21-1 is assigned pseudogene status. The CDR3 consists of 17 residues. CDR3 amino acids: CASSKVAGQARRGELFF. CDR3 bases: TGTGCCAGCAGCAAAGTTGCTGGGCAGGCCAGGCGCGGGGAGCTGTTTTTT.

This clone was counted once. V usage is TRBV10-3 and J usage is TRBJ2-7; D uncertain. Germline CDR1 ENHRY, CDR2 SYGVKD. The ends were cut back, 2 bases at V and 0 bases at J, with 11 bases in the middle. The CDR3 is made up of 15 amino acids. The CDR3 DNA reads TGTGCCATCAGTGAGGGAGTTACCTCCTCCTACGAGCAGTACTTC. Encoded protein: CAISEGVTSSYEQYF.

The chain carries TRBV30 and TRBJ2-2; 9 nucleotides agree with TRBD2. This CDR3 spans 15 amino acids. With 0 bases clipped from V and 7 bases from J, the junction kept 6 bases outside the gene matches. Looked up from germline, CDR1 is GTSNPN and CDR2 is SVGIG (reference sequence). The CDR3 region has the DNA TGTGCCTGGAGTGTTAGCGGGAGCGTCGGCGGGGAGCTGTTTTTT. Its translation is CAWSVSGSVGGELFF. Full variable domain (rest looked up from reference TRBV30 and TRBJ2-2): SQTIHQWPATLVQPVGSPLSLECTVEGTSNPNLYWYRQAAGRGLQLLFYSVGIGQISSEVPQNLSASRPQDRQFILSSKKLLLSDSGFYLCAWSVSGSVGGELFFGEGSRLTVL.

The CDR3 loop is CASSRGRLYGYTF. The CDR3 DNA sequence: TGTGCCAGCAGCCGGGGACGGCTCTATGGCTACACCTTC. This chain joins TRBV12-3 or TRBV12-4 and TRBJ1-2; tentatively, D is TRBD1 (5 bases). This CDR3 has 13 residues. V was shortened by 6 bases and J by 4 bases, with 12 bases between the two germline ends.

CDR3 amino acids: CASSPQELNYEQYF. CDR3 in DNA: TGTGCCAGCAGCCCACAGGAGTTGAATTACGAGCAGTACTTC. The chain joins TRBV28 to TRBJ2-7; a weak D match, TRBD1 (5 bases). Trimming stripped 6 bases from V and 4 bases from J, with 16 bases between. CDR1 is MDHEN, CDR2 SYDVKM, per germline. The CDR3 totals 14 residues.

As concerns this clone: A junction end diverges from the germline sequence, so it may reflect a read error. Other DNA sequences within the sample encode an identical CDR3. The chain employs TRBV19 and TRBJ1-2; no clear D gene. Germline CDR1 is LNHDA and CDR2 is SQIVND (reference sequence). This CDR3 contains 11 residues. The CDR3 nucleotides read TGTGCTAGTAGCACCCGCGGTGGCTACACCTTC. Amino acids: CASSTRGGYTF.

CDR3 residues: CAISKSGSPVGEQFF. CDR3 nucleotides: TGTGCCATCAGTAAGAGCGGGAGCCCCGTTGGGGAGCAGTTCTTC. The chain is built from TRBV10-3 and TRBJ2-1; TRBD2 agrees at 8 bases. This CDR3 comprises 15 residues. Per the germline V gene, CDR1 is ENHRY and CDR2 is SYGVKD. The V segment lost 5 bases and the J segment 10 bases; nucleotides outside the gene matches: 13.

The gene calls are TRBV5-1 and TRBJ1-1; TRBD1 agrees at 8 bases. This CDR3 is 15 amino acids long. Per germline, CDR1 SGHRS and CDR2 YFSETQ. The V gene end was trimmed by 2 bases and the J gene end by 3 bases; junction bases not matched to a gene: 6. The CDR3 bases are TGCGCCAGCAGCTTCGGGAGACAGGGGTACACTGAAGCTTTCTTT. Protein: CASSFGRQGYTEAFF.

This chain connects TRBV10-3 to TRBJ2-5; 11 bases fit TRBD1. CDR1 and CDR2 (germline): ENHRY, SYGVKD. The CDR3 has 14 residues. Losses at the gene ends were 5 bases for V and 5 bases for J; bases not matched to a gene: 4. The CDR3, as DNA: TGTGCCATCAGTCGGACAGGGGGCTGGGAGACCCAGTACTTC. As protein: CAISRTGGWETQYF.